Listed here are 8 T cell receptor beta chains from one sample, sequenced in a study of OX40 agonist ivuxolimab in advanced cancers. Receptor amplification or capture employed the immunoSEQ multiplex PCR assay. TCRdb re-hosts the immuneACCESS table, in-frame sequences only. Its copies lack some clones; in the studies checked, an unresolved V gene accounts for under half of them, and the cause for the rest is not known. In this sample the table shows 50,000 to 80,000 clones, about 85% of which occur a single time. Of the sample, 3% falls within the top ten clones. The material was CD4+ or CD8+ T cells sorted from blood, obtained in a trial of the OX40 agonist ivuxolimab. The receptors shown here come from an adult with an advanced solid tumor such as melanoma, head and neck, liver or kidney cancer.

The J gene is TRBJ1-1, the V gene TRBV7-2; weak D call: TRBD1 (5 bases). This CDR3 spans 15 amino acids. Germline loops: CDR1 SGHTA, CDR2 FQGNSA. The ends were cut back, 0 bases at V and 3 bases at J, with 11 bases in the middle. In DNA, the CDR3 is TGTGCCAGCAGCTTAGCGCTCGGGGGTGACACTGAAGCTTTCTTT. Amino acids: CASSLALGGDTEAFF.

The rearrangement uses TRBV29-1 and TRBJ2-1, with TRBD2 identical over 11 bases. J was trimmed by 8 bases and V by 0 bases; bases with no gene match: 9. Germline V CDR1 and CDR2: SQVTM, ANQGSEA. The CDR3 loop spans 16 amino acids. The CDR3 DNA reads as TGCAGCGTTGAAGACGGGACTAGCGGAGTGTTAGATGAGCAGTTCTTC. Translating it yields CSVEDGTSGVLDEQFF.

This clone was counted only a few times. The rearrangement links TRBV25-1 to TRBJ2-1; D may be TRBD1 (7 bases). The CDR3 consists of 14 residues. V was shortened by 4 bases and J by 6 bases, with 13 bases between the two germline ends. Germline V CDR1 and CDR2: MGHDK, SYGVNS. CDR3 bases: TGTGCCAGCAGTGGTAGACAGGGAGGCAATGAGCAGTTCTTC. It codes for CASSGRQGGNEQFF.

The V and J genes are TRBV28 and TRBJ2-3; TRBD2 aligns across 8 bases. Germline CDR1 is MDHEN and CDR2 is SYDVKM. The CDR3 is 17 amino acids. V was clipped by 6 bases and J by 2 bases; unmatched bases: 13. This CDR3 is CASSPGTGRDYTDTQYF. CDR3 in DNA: TGTGCCAGCAGCCCGGGGACCGGGAGGGATTACACAGATACGCAGTATTTT.

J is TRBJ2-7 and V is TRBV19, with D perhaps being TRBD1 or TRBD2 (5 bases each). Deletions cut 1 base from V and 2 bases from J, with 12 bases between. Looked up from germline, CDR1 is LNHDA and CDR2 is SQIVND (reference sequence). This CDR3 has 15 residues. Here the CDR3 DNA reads TGTGCCAGTAGTATAGTAGGGGACGGACCCTACGAGCAGTACTTC. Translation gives CASSIVGDGPYEQYF.

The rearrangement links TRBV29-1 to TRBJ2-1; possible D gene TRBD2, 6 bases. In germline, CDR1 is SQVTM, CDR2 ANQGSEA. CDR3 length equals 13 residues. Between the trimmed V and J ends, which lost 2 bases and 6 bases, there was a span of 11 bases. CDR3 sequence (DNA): TGCAGCGTTGAACTTGGGACTCTCAATGAGCAGTTCTTC. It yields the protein CSVELGTLNEQFF.

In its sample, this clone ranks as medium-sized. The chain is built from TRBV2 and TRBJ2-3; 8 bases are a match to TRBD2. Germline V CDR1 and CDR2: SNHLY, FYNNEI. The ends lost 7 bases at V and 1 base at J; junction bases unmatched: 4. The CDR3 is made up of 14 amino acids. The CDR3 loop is CASTFSGGTDTQYF. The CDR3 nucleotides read TGTGCCAGCACTTTTAGCGGGGGCACAGATACGCAGTATTTT.

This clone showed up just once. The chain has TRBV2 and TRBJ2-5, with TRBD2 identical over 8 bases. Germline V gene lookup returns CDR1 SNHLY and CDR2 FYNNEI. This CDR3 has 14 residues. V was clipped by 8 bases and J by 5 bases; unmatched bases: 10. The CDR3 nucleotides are TGTGCCAGCCGCACCGGGGGGGGTGTTGAGACCCAGTACTTC. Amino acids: CASRTGGGVETQYF.